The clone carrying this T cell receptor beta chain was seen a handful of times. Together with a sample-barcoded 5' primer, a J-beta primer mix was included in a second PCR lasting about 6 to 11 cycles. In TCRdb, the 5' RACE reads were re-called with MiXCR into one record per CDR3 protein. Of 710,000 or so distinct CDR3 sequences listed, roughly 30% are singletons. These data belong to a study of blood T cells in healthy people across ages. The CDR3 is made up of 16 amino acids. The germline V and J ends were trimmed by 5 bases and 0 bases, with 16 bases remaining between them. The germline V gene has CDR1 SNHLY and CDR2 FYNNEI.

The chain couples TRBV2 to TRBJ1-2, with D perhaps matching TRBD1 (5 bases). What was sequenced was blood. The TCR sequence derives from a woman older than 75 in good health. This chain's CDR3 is CASSRDGGEANYGYTF. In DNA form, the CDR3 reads TGTGCCAGCAGTAGGGATGGGGGTGAAGCTAACTATGGCTACACCTTC. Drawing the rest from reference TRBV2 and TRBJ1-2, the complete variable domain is EPEVTQTPSHQVTQMGQEVILRCVPISNHLYFYWYRQILGQKVEFLVSFYNNEISEKSEIFDDQFSVERPDGSNFTLKIRSTKLEDSAMYFCASSRDGGEANYGYTFGSGTRLTVV.